A selection of T cell receptor beta chains follows, all from one sample in a study of post-analysis software for immune sequencing data. TCRdb analysed the PCR reads with MiXCR anew, one entry per CDR3 protein. The table includes 650,000 to 850,000 distinct CDR3 sequences, approximately 44% detected once. Input material: blood. These receptors all stem from a girl aged 10-17 years with multiple sclerosis. Each CDR3 is given without its conserved first and last residue. Fields, in order: J gene, V gene, CDR3 length, CDR3 protein.

TRBJ2-7 | TRBV29-1 | 11 | SAGQGSSYEQY
TRBJ2-6 | TRBV29-1 | 12 | SVATGVGANVLT
TRBJ2-3 | TRBV7-6 | 14 | ASSPPSGPSTDTQY
TRBJ2-7 | TRBV27 | 12 | ASREAFLSYEQY
TRBJ2-7 | TRBV7-6 | 12 | ASSLRAAAYEQY
TRBJ2-3 | TRBV3-1 | 11 | AATRRGTDTQY
TRBJ2-7 | TRBV7-2 | 11 | ASSLAPFYEQY
TRBJ1-2 | TRBV2 | 14 | ASSERPGGAGYGYT
TRBJ1-5 | TRBV3-1 | 13 | ASSQGGTVNQPQH
TRBJ1-2 | TRBV20-1 | 7 | SADYGYT
. | TRBV28 | 14 | ASSFGRTSVPYEQY
TRBJ1-1 | TRBV4-3 | 11 | ASSQDIGGKAF
TRBJ2-3 | TRBV7-2 | 13 | ASTRGDGGTDTQY
. | TRBV20-1 | 10 | SASFGTYEQY
TRBJ2-3 | TRBV5-1 | 12 | ASSRSGNTDTQY
. | TRBV20-1 | 12 | SATGTSGSGEQY